The 6 T cell receptor beta chains below come from one sample, sequenced in a study of control samples from healthy donors and cancer patients (dated by TCRdb to 2020 to 2022). Receptors were amplified or captured by the immunoSEQ multiplex PCR assay. TCRdb re-hosts the immuneACCESS table, in-frame sequences only. Its copies lack some clones; in the studies checked, an unresolved V gene accounts for under half of them, and the cause for the rest is not known. For this sample the table gives 250,000 to 300,000 clones, of which more than 65% were detected only once. The ten largest clones take up about an eighth of the sample. The sequenced sample was PBMCs. Every receptor here comes from an older woman with lung cancer.

The rearrangement joins TRBV6-5 to TRBJ1-4; 8 bases are a match to TRBD1. CDR1 MNHEY and CDR2 SVGAGI come from the germline V gene. Trimming removed 5 bases from V and 11 bases from J; junction bases left unmatched: 10. The CDR3 consists of 14 residues. The CDR3 sequence: CASSIRQGRGKLFF. The DNA for the CDR3 is TGTGCCAGCAGTATCCGACAGGGGCGGGGGAAACTGTTTTTT.

This chain joins TRBV2 and TRBJ2-1; D not resolved. Trimming took off 6 bases at V and 4 bases at J, with 7 bases between the two ends. Per germline, CDR1 SNHLY and CDR2 FYNNEI. This CDR3 region has 12 residues. The CDR3 loop reads CASSDGYNEQFF. The CDR3 nucleotides are TGTGCCAGCAGCGACGGTTACAATGAGCAGTTCTTC.

J is TRBJ1-2 and V is TRBV5-1; a weak D match, TRBD1 (5 bases). Trimming removed 6 bases from V and 6 bases from J, with 12 bases in between. The CDR3 spans 12 residues. Germline assignment: CDR1 SGHRS and CDR2 YFSETQ. The CDR3 nucleotides are TGCGCCAGCACGTCGGGGGTTGATGGCTACACCTTC. This codes for CASTSGVDGYTF.

The chain joins TRBV25-1 to TRBJ2-7; tentatively, D is TRBD1 or TRBD2 (5 bases each). The germline CDR1 and CDR2 sequences are MGHDK and SYGVNS. The V end was cut by 3 bases, the J end by 0 bases, with 9 bases between. The CDR3 has 14 amino acids. CDR3 sequence reads: CASSDWDGSYEQYF. CDR3 sequence (DNA): TGTGCCAGCAGTGACTGGGACGGCTCCTACGAGCAGTACTTC.

The V and J genes are TRBV6-6 and TRBJ1-2; a possible D gene is TRBD1 (5 bases). The CDR3 consists of 12 residues. Germline CDR1 is MNHNY and CDR2 is SVGAGI (reference sequence). Trimming pared 11 bases from V and 2 bases from J, leaving 12 bases between. The CDR3 sequence is CAGAEGNYGYTF. CDR3 bases: TGTGCCGGCGCCGAGGGGAACTATGGCTACACCTTC.

This chain joins TRBV28 and TRBJ1-6; 7 nucleotides align to TRBD1. CDR1 MDHEN and CDR2 SYDVKM come from the germline V gene. Germline trimming cut 8 bases from V and 8 bases from J; bases unmatched to any gene: 3. There are 12 residues in the CDR3. CDR3 DNA sequence: TGTGCCAGCCGGGACAGTTATTCACCCCTCCACTTT. This gives the protein CASRDSYSPLHF. The full variable domain, rest sourced from reference TRBV28 and TRBJ1-6, is DVKVTQSSRYLVKRTGEKVFLECVQDMDHENMFWYRQDPGLGLRLIYFSYDVKMKEKGDIPEGYSVSREKKERFSLILESASTNQTSMYLCASRDSYSPLHFGNGTRLTVT.